The 4 T cell receptor beta chains below come from one sample, sequenced in a study of CD8 T cells in ankylosing spondylitis. These receptors have no identified antigens. TCRdb redid the calling of the 5' RACE reads with MiXCR, one entry per CDR3 protein. The sample lists some 840,000 distinct CDR3 sequences, about 11% occurring once. Overall study findings and caveats: For ankylosing spondylitis blood, a TCR beta motif of several highly homologous variants appeared characteristic.

The source material was blood, either unsorted or a sorted T cell fraction (not recorded which). These TCRs come from a male donor with ankylosing spondylitis.

This clonotype was seen more than once but under ten times. The chain couples TRBV10-3 to TRBJ2-3, with 7 bases that match TRBD1. The CDR3 spans 13 residues. V lost 10 bases and J lost 4; bases outside the gene matches: 8. Germline V gene lookup returns CDR1 ENHRY and CDR2 SYGVKD. CDR3 sequence reads: CATQGQGADTQYF. The CDR3 region has the DNA TGTGCCACCCAGGGCCAGGGGGCAGATACGCAGTATTTT.

The CDR3 here is CASSVGSQSGELFF. The CDR3 nucleotides read TGTGCCAGCAGCGTAGGGTCTCAATCAGGGGAGCTGTTTTTT. The chain employs TRBV9 and TRBJ2-2; D gene unclear. V lost 0 bases, J lost 8 bases, and 11 bases lay in between. This CDR3 has 14 amino acids. Germline CDR1 reads SGDLS; CDR2 reads YYNGEE.

This clonotype was counted a few times. This rearrangement joins TRBV27 to TRBJ1-1, with TRBD1 as a possible D gene (6 bases). CDR3 length: 15 amino acids. With 6 bases removed from V and 4 bases from J, the gap between germline ends came to 18 bases. Germline CDR1 MNHEY, CDR2 SMNVEV (reference sequence). CDR3: CASSQTNRVPTEAFF. CDR3 in DNA: TGTGCCAGCAGCCAGACAAACAGGGTGCCCACTGAAGCTTTCTTT.

This clonotype was seen a handful of times. This chain connects TRBV20-1 to TRBJ2-5, with no clear D. CDR3 length: 14 amino acids. Germline V lookup: CDR1 DFQATT, CDR2 SNEGSKA (reference sequence). The germline V and J ends were trimmed by 1 base and 2 bases, with 11 bases remaining between them. The CDR3 loop reads CSARVGGTQETQYF. DNA for the CDR3: TGCAGTGCTAGAGTGGGCGGAACACAAGAGACCCAGTACTTC.